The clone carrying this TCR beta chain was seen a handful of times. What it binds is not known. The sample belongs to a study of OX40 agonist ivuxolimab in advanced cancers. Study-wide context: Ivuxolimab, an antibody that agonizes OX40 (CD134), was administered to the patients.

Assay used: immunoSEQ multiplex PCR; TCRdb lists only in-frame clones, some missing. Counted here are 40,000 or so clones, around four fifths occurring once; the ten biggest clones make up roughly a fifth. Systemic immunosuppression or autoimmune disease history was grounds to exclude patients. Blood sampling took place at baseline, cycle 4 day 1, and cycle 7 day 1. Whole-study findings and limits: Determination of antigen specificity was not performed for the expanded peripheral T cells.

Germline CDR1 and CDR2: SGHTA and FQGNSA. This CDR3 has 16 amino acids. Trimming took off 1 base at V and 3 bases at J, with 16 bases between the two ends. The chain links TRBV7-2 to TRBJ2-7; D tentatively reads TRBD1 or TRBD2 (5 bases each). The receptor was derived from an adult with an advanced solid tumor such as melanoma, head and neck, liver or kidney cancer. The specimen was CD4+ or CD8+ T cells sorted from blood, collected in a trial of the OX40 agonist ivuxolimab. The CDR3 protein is CASSLGSGGGFYEQYF. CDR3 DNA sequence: TGTGCCAGCAGCTTAGGATCAGGTGGGGGATTCTACGAGCAGTACTTC.